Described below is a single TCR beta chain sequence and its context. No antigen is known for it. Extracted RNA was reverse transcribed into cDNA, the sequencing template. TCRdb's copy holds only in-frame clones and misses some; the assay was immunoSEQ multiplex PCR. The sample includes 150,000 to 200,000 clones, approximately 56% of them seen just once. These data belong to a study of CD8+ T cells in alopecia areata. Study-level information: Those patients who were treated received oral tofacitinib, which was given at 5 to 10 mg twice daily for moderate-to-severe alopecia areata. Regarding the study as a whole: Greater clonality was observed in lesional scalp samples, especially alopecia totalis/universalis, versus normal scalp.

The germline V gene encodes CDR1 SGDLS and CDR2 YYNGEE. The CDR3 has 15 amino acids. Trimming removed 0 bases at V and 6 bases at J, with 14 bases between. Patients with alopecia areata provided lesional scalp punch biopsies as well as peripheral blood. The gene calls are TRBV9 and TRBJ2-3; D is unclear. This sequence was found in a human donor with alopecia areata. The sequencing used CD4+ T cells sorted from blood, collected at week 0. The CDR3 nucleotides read TGTGCCAGCAGCGTAGGGGTAGATGATTTGGATACGCAGTATTTT. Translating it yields CASSVGVDDLDTQYF.